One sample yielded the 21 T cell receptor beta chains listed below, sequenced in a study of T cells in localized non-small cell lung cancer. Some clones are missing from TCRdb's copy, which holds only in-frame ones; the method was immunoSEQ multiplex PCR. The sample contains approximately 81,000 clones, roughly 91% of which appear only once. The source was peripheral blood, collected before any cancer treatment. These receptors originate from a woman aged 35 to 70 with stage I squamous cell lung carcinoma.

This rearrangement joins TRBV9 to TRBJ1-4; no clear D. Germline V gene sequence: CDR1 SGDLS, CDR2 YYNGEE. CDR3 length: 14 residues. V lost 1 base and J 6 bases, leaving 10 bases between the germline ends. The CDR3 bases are TGTGCCAGCAGCGTACGCTTGAGGGATGAAAAACTGTTTTTT. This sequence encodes CASSVRLRDEKLFF.

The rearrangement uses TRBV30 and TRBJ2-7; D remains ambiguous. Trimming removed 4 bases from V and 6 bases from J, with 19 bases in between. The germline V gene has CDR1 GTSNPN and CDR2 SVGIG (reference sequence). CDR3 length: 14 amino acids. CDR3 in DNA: TGTGCCTGGAATCGAGGACCGGCCTCCCTCGAGCAGTACTTC. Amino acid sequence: CAWNRGPASLEQYF.

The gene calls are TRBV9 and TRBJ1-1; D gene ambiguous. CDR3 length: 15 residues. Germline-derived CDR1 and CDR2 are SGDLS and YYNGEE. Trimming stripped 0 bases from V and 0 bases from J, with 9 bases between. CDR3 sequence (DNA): TGTGCCAGCAGCGTAGATTACAGTTTGAACACTGAAGCTTTCTTT. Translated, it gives CASSVDYSLNTEAFF.

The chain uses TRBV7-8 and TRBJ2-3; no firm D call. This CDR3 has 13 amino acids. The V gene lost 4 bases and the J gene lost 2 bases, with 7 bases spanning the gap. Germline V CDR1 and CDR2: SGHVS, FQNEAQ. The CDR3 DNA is TGTGCCAGCAGCTCGCAGACCACAGATACGCAGTATTTT. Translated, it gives CASSSQTTDTQYF.

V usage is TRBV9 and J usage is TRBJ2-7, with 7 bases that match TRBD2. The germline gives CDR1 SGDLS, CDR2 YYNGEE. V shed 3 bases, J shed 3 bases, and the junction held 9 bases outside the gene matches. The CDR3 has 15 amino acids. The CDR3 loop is CASSAPQRGNYEQYF. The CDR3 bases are TGTGCCAGCAGCGCTCCTCAGCGGGGTAACTACGAGCAGTACTTC.

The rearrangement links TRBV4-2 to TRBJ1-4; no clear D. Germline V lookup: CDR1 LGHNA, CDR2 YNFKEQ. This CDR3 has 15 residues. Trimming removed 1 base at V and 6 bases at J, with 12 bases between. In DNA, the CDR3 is TGTGCCAGCAGCCAAGGGGCGATAGTTGATGAAAAACTGTTTTTT. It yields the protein CASSQGAIVDEKLFF.

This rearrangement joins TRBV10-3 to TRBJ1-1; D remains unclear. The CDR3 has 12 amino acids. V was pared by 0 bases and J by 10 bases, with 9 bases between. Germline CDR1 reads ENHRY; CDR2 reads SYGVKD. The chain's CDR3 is CAISESRVGAFF. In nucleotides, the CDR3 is TGTGCCATCAGTGAGTCGCGGGTGGGAGCTTTCTTT.

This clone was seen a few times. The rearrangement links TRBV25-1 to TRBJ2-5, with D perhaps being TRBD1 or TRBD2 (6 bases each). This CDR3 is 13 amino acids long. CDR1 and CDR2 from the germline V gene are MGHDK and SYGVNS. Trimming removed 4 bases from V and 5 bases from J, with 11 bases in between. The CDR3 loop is CASSVSGAETQYF. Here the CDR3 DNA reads TGTGCCAGCAGTGTTTCGGGGGCCGAGACCCAGTACTTC.

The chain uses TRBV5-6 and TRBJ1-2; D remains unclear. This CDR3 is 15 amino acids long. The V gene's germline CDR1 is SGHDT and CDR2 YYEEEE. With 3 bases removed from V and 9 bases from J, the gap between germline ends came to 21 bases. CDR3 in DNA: TGTGCCAGCAGCTGGGGTCAGGTCTCTGCCCCAAGCTACACCTTC. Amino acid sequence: CASSWGQVSAPSYTF.

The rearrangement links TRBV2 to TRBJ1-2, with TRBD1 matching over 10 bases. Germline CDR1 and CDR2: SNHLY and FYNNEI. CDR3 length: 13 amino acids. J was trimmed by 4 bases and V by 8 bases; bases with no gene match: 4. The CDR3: CASDRDRGYGYTF. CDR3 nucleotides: TGTGCCAGCGACCGGGACAGGGGCTATGGCTACACCTTC.

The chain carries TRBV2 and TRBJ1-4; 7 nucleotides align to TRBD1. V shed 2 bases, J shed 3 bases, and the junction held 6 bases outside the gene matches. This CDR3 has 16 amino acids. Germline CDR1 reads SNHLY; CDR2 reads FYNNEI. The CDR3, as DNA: TGTGCCAGCAGTGAAAGGGGGCCATTCTCTAATGAAAAACTGTTTTTT. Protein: CASSERGPFSNEKLFF.

The CDR3 nucleotides read TGTGCCAGCAGCTTAGCCAGTACCTCCTATAATTCACCCCTCCACTTT. It yields the protein CASSLASTSYNSPLHF. The gene calls are TRBV11-2 and TRBJ1-6; D uncertain. This CDR3 is 16 amino acids long. Germline assignment: CDR1 SGHAT and CDR2 FQNNGV. V shed 1 base and J shed 0 bases, with 7 bases lying between them.

The CDR3, as DNA: TGTGCCAGCAGCCCACAGGGGGCACAAGGAAACACCATATATTTT. Protein product: CASSPQGAQGNTIYF. The chain recombines TRBV7-9 with TRBJ1-3; 9 bases agree with TRBD1. CDR3 length equals 15 residues. V gave up 5 bases and J gave up 4 bases; unmatched junction bases: 6. Germline lookup yields CDR1 SEHNR and CDR2 FQNEAQ (reference sequence).

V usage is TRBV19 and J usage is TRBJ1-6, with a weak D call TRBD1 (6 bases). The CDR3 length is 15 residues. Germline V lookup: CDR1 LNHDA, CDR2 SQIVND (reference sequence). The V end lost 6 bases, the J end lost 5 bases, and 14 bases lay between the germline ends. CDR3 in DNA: TGTGCCAGTAGCTGGAGGACAGCCAATAATTCACCCCTCCACTTT. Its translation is CASSWRTANNSPLHF.

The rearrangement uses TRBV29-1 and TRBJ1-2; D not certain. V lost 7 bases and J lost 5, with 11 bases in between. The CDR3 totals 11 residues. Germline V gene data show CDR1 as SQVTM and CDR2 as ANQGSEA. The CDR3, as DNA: TGCAGCGGGTCCTACTCTTATGGCTACACCTTC. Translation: CSGSYSYGYTF. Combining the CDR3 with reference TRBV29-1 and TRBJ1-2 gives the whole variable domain SAVISQKPSRDICQRGTSLTIQCQVDSQVTMMFWYRQQPGQSLTLIATANQGSEATYESGFVIDKFPISRPNLTFSTLTVSNMSPEDSSIYLCSGSYSYGYTFGSGTRLTVV.

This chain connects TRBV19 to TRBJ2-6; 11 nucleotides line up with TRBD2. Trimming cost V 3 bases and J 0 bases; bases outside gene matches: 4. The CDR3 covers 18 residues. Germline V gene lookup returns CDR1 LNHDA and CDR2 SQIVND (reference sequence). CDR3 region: CASSIRGTSGSGANVLTF. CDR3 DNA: TGTGCCAGTAGTATTCGTGGGACTAGCGGCTCTGGGGCCAACGTCCTGACTTTC.

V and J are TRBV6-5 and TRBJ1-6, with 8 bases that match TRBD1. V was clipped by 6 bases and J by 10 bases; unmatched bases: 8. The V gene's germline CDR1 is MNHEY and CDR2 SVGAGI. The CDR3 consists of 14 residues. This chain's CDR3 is CASRSQGGSSPLHF. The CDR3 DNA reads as TGTGCCAGCAGGTCACAGGGGGGCAGCTCACCCCTCCACTTT.

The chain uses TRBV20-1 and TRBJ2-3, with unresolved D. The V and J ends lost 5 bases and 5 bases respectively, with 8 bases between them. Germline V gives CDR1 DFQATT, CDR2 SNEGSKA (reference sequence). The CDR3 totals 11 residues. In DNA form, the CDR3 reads TGCAGTGCTCCCGCCATAGATACGCAGTATTTT. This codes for CSAPAIDTQYF.

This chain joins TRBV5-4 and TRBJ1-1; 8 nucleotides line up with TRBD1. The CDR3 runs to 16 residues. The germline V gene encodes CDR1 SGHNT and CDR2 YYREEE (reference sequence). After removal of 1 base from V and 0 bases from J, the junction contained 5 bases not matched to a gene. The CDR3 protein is CASSLRAGGMNTEAFF. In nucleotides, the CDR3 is TGTGCCAGCAGCTTGAGGGCAGGGGGCATGAACACTGAAGCTTTCTTT.

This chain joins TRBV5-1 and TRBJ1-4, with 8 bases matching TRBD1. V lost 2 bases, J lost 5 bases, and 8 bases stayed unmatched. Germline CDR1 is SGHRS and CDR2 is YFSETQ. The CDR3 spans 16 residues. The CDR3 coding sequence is TGCGCCAGCAGCTTCGGACGGACAGGGACAAATGAAAAACTGTTTTTT. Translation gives CASSFGRTGTNEKLFF.

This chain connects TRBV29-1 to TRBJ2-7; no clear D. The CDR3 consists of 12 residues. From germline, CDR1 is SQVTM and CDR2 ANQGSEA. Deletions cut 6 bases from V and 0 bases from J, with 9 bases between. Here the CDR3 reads CSVTTLSYEQYF. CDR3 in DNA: TGCAGCGTAACGACACTCTCCTACGAGCAGTACTTC.